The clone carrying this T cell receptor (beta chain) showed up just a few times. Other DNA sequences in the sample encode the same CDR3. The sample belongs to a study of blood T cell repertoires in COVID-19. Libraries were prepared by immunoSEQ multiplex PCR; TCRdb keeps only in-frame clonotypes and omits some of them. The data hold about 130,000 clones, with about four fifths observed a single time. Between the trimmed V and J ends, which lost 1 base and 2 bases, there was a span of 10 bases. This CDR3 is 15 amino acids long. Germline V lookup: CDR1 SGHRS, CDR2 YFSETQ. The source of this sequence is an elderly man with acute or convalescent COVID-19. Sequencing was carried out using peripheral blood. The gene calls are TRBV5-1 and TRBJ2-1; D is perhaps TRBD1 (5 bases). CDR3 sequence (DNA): TGCGCCAGCAGCTTGCTCCAGGGCACCTACAATGAGCAGTTCTTC. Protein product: CASSLLQGTYNEQFF.